This T cell receptor beta chain originates from a study of shared T cell receptors in the human thymus. Sequencing used immunoSEQ multiplex PCR; TCRdb keeps in-frame clones, though not all of them. The sample contains 700,000 or so clones, roughly 88% of which appear only once. Deletions cut 5 bases from V and 0 bases from J, with 17 bases between. CDR3 length equals 17 residues. The germline V gene has CDR1 MDHEN and CDR2 SYDVKM. The same sample was also used in a study of human thymus T cells.

The rearrangement links TRBV28 to TRBJ1-3; maybe TRBD1 (6 bases). Specimen: thymocytes. The sequence derives from a girl less than two years old with a congenital heart defect. The CDR3 region is CASSLRNRAGSGNTIYF. The CDR3, as DNA: TGTGCCAGCAGTCTCCGGAACAGGGCCGGCTCTGGAAACACCATATATTTT.